The rows below give T cell receptor beta chains drawn from one sample of a study of Ad26.COV2.S vaccination and SARS-CoV-2 variants. Assay: immunoSEQ multiplex PCR; the TCRdb copy retains only in-frame clones and omits some. The repertoire has approximately 300,000 clones, roughly 80% of them found once; the top ten carry around 2%. This material consisted of peripheral blood, taken in a trial of Ad26.COV2.S vaccine versus placebo. The receptors shown here come from a person aged 18-65 years who received the Ad26.COV2.S COVID-19 vaccine or a placebo. Both conserved end residues are part of each CDR3. D genes are given only for firm matches. Size tells how often a clone was seen (once, few, many) or the class of an expanded clone, and some rows leave it out.

>15|NA|TRBV6-4|TRBJ2-6|NA
TGTGCCAGCAGACGTGCGGCGTCTGGGGCCAACGTCCTGACTTTC
CASRRAASGANVLTF
>14|TRBD2|TRBV7-6|TRBJ2-7|NA
TGTGCCAGCGCGGTGGTAGCGGGGGCTTACGAGCAGTACTTC
CASAVVAGAYEQYF
>15|NA|TRBV5-6|TRBJ1-2|once
TGTGCCAGCAGGTATATTTCGGGACGTTCCTATGGCTACACCTTC
CASRYISGRSYGYTF
>16|TRBD1|TRBV24-1|TRBJ2-1|NA
TGTGCCACCAGTGATAAGGGACAGGGATTCTACAATGAGCAGTTCTTC
CATSDKGQGFYNEQFF
>15|NA|TRBV30|TRBJ1-6|NA
TGTGCCTGGAGTGTATTGCGCTCCTATAATTCACCCCTCCACTTT
CAWSVLRSYNSPLHF
>13|TRBD1|TRBV5-6|TRBJ1-2|few
TGTGCCAGCAGCTCCCTCGACAGGGCCGGCTACACCTTC
CASSSLDRAGYTF
>15|NA|TRBV14|TRBJ2-3|NA
TGTGCCAGCAGCGGGGCAGGCGTCCCTCGGGATACGCAGTATTTT
CASSGAGVPRDTQYF
>14|NA|TRBV5-4|TRBJ1-1|once
TGTGCCAGCAGCTTGGCGAGGGGGAACACTGAAGCTTTCTTT
CASSLARGNTEAFF
>16|NA|TRBV6-1|TRBJ1-4|NA
TGTGCCAGCAGTGAGAACAGGAGGATTGCTAATGAAAAACTGTTTTTT
CASSENRRIANEKLFF
>14|NA|TRBV28|TRBJ2-7|NA
TGTGCCAGCAGCTTCCCCGGGACACTTTACGAGCAGTACTTC
CASSFPGTLYEQYF
>13|NA|TRBV7-6|TRBJ2-7|NA
TGTGCCAGCAGCTTAGTGTGGGGTTACGAGCAGTACTTC
CASSLVWGYEQYF
>13|NA|TRBV11-2|TRBJ1-5|few
TGTGCCAGCAGCTGGGGGGGCAATCAGCCCCAGCATTTT
CASSWGGNQPQHF
>13|NA|TRBV3-1/TRBV3-2|TRBJ1-1|few
TGTGCCAGCAGCCAAGGGCTGGGGCAGGGAGCTTTCTTT
CASSQGLGQGAFF
>13|NA|TRBV7-8|TRBJ2-1|few
TGTGCCAGCAGCTTAAGGATTCGGGATTCGCAGTTCTTC
CASSLRIRDSQFF
>16|NA|TRBV5-4|TRBJ2-5|few
TGTGCCAGCAGCTTGATCGAGCTAGAGGAGTCCTGGACCCAGTACTTC
CASSLIELEESWTQYF
>12|NA|TRBV6-5|TRBJ2-2|NA
TGTGCCAGCAGTTTCAACACCGGGGAGCTGTTTTTT
CASSFNTGELFF
>15|TRBD1|TRBV9|TRBJ1-3|NA
TGTGCCAGCAGCCTTGGACAGGGAAACGGAAACACCATATATTTT
CASSLGQGNGNTIYF